This TCR beta chain was profiled in a study of response to subunit inactivated influenza vaccine. One entry per CDR3 protein results from TCRdb running MiXCR on the RT-PCR reads. The profile shows about 540,000 distinct CDR3 sequences, approximately 22% of them singletons. This clonotype appeared many times. There are 12 residues in the CDR3. Germline V gives CDR1 MNHEY, CDR2 SVGEGT. The germline V and J ends were trimmed by 5 bases and 7 bases, with 9 bases remaining between them. These data are also associated with another study on T cells expressing NK-cell markers. That work contributes: TCR beta cDNA was made by 5'RACE template switching with UMIs.

This rearrangement joins TRBV6-2 or TRBV6-3 to TRBJ2-1; D is unresolved. The sequencing here drew on CD4+ T cells sorted from PBMCs, taken 11 to 12 days after vaccination. The TCR was taken from a man aged 50 or older who received an inactivated influenza vaccine. CDR3 sequence reads: CASSPVGNEQFF. CDR3 in DNA: TGTGCCAGCAGTCCCGTCGGGAATGAGCAGTTCTTC.